One sample yielded the 5 T cell receptor beta chains listed below, sequenced in a study of T cells in Graves' hyperthyroidism and ophthalmopathy. RNA transcripts served as the template for amplifying TCR beta CDR3 regions. The primer set for the first-round RT-PCR of the TCR CDR3 was HTBI. TCRdb re-derived calls from the multiplex PCR reads in MiXCR, one entry per CDR3 protein. The sample records about 520,000 distinct CDR3 sequences, roughly 24% being singletons. The sequencing input was blood. These receptors were obtained from a woman aged 25-40 years with Graves' ophthalmopathy.

Concerning this clonotype: This could be a read error, since a much larger clone is one nucleotide away. The J gene is TRBJ2-7, the V gene TRBV30; D ambiguous. This CDR3 contains 13 residues. Germline V gene sequence: CDR1 GTSNPN, CDR2 SVGIG (reference sequence). Deletions cut 4 bases from V and 7 bases from J, with 17 bases between. CDR3 in DNA: TGTGCCTGGACGAGCGAACGAATGGAGGAGCAGTACTTC. Translated, it gives CAWTSERMEEQYF.

This clonotype was observed at least ten times. The rearrangement uses TRBV20-1 and TRBJ1-1; 8 bases align to TRBD1. The CDR3 spans 14 residues. The J segment lost 5 bases and the V segment lost 2 bases, leaving 7 bases of the junction unmatched. CDR1 DFQATT and CDR2 SNEGSKA come from the germline V gene (reference sequence). As DNA, the CDR3 is TGCAGTGCTAGACAGGGGGCGATTAGGACTGAAGCTTTCTTT. Translation: CSARQGAIRTEAFF.

The rearrangement uses TRBV2 and TRBJ1-1, with 9 bases lining up with TRBD1. J lost 7 bases, V lost 4 bases, and 7 bases had no gene match. This CDR3 comprises 14 residues. Per the germline V gene, CDR1 is SNHLY and CDR2 is FYNNEI. CDR3 loop: CASSGGTGMNEAFF. The CDR3 region has the DNA TGTGCCAGCAGTGGGGGGACAGGGATGAATGAAGCTTTCTTT.

The rearrangement joins TRBV5-1 to TRBJ2-5, with TRBD2 identical over 7 bases. Trimming took 4 bases from V and 4 from J; bases not matched to a gene: 7. There are 14 residues in the CDR3. Germline CDR1 SGHRS, CDR2 YFSETQ. CDR3 bases: TGCGCCAGCAGCCCCCTTGGGAGGGCAGAGACCCAGTACTTC. Translation: CASSPLGRAETQYF.

This clonotype appeared many times. The chain employs TRBV12-3 or TRBV12-4 and TRBJ1-3; 7 nucleotides align to TRBD1. This CDR3 is built from 15 residues. V shed 7 bases, J shed 2 bases, and the junction held 8 bases outside the gene matches. The CDR3 is CASTPTGLAGNTIYF. The CDR3 DNA is TGTGCCAGCACCCCGACAGGGCTAGCTGGAAACACCATATATTTT.